This T cell receptor (beta chain) was observed in a study of T cells in narcolepsy. V trimming: 0 bases; J trimming: 0 bases; junction bases outside the gene matches: 13. Per the germline V gene, CDR1 is SGDLS and CDR2 is YYNGEE. The CDR3 consists of 20 residues. Comment on this clone: Its antigen is still unknown.

The method was immunoSEQ multiplex PCR; TCRdb's version includes in-frame clones alone and lacks a portion of them. The sample yields nearly 35,000 clones, 65% to 85% seen once. Study results and limitations: Some memory CD4+ repertoires had no autoreactive clone sequences.

The sample consisted of memory (CD45RA-) CD4+ T cells from blood. The chain joins TRBV9 to TRBJ2-1; 9 bases are shared with TRBD2. This TCR was recovered from a human donor in good health. This CDR3 reads CASSVGGASGTYSSYNEQFF. DNA of the CDR3: TGTGCCAGCAGCGTAGGGGGCGCTAGCGGGACCTACAGCTCCTACAATGAGCAGTTCTTC.